This TCR beta chain was obtained from a study of Ad26.COV2.S vaccination and SARS-CoV-2 variants. At the level of the study: Intramuscular Ad26.COV2.S doses were given once or twice, 56 days apart. The study, taken as a whole, reports: Placebo and vaccine recipients had non-spike TCR breadth that was similar.

Looked up from germline, CDR1 is GTSNPN and CDR2 is SVGIG (reference sequence). The CDR3 runs 10 residues. Between the trimmed V and J ends, which lost 3 bases and 8 bases, there was a span of 7 bases. Method: immunoSEQ multiplex PCR; TCRdb's copy keeps in-frame clones and lacks some. This table holds some 400,000 clones, around 89% found once. Treatment described: around 19 received Ad26.COV2.S at low or high dose, single or two shots; roughly 5 received placebo; per-sample allocation not given. Specimen acquisition occurred on day 63 following the initial vaccine or placebo injection. The administered vaccine (an Ad26 vector) expressed Wuhan-strain SARS-CoV-2 spike. Note on this clone: The antigen remains unidentified.

The starting material was peripheral blood, obtained in a trial of Ad26.COV2.S vaccine versus placebo. This receptor was identified in a person aged 18-60 years who received the Ad26.COV2.S COVID-19 vaccine or a placebo. This chain connects TRBV30 to TRBJ1-2; possibly TRBD1 for D (5 bases). CDR3: CAWRDNGYTF. DNA of the CDR3: TGTGCCTGGAGGGACAACGGCTACACCTTC.